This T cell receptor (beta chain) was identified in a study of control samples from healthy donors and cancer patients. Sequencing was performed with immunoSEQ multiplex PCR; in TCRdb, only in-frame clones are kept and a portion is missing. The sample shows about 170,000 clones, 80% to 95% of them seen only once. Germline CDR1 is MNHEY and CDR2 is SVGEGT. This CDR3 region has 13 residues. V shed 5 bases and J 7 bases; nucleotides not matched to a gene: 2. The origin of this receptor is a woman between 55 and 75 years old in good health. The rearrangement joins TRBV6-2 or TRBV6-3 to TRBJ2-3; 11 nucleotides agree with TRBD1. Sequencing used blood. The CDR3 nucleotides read TGTGCCAGCAGTGGACAGGGGGCGTATACGCAGTATTTT. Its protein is CASSGQGAYTQYF.